This passage covers 23 T cell receptor beta chains from one sample sequenced in a study of T cell responses to AZD1222 COVID-19 vaccine. The protocol was immunoSEQ multiplex PCR, while the TCRdb copy is restricted to in-frame clones and leaves out a portion. The repertoire holds roughly 120,000 clones, with around 82% as singletons. The material sequenced was peripheral blood, taken on day 0 of AZD1222 vaccination. All receptors come from an adult in good health.

The chain has TRBV29-1 and TRBJ1-1, with unresolved D. Germline CDR1 reads SQVTM; CDR2 reads ANQGSEA. V lost 4 bases and J 6 bases, leaving 6 bases between the germline ends. The CDR3 runs 10 residues. The CDR3 DNA is TGCAGCGTTGTAAAATCTGAAGCTTTCTTT. This sequence encodes CSVVKSEAFF. Using reference TRBV29-1 and TRBJ1-1 for the parts outside the CDR3, the full variable domain is SAVISQKPSRDICQRGTSLTIQCQVDSQVTMMFWYRQQPGQSLTLIATANQGSEATYESGFVIDKFPISRPNLTFSTLTVSNMSPEDSSIYLCSVVKSEAFFGQGTRLTVV.

The CDR3 spells CASGLADPNQPQHF. In nucleotides, the CDR3 is TGTGCTAGTGGTTTGGCCGACCCAAATCAGCCCCAGCATTTT. The chain combines TRBV12-5 with TRBJ1-5; D not certain. Germline V CDR1 and CDR2: LGHNT, FRNRAP. Trimming cost V 1 base and J 4 bases, with 8 bases left between them. The CDR3 runs to 14 residues. The variable domain in full, completed from reference TRBV12-5 and TRBJ1-5, reads DARVTQTPRHKVTEMGQEVTMRCQPILGHNTVFWYRQTMMQGLELLAYFRNRAPLDDSGMPKDRFSAEMPDATLATLKIQPSEPRDSAVYFCASGLADPNQPQHFGDGTRLSIL.

The chain carries TRBV5-1 and TRBJ2-2, with D maybe TRBD2 (7 bases). Trimming stripped 7 bases from V and 7 bases from J, with 17 bases between. There are 14 residues in the CDR3. Looked up from germline, CDR1 is SGHRS and CDR2 is YFSETQ. Here the CDR3 reads CASGEGGRNGELFF. Here the CDR3 DNA reads TGCGCCAGCGGAGAGGGGGGGCGAAACGGGGAGCTGTTTTTT.

The chain uses TRBV6-6 and TRBJ1-5; D is uncertain. The V gene lost 6 bases and the J gene lost 12 bases, with 15 bases spanning the gap. CDR1 is MNHNY, CDR2 SVGAGI, per germline (reference sequence). The CDR3 runs 12 residues. CDR3 DNA sequence: TGTGCCAGCAGCCCAGGCTCTTGGGTCCAGCATTTT. Amino acid sequence: CASSPGSWVQHF.

The rearrangement joins TRBV15 to TRBJ1-1; D gene uncertain. The CDR3 totals 14 residues. CDR1 is LNHNV, CDR2 YYDKDF, per germline (reference sequence). V gave up 0 bases and J gave up 1 base, with 6 bases separating them. The CDR3: CATSRELGNTEAFF. The CDR3 DNA follows: TGTGCCACCAGCAGAGAGTTGGGGAACACTGAAGCTTTCTTT.

Comments on this clone: The sample has other DNA sequences that encode this CDR3 too. The rearrangement links TRBV10-3 to TRBJ1-1; no definite D call. Germline V gene lookup returns CDR1 ENHRY and CDR2 SYGVKD. The length of the CDR3 is 11 residues. The V end lost 3 bases, the J end lost 5 bases, and 4 bases lay between the germline ends. As DNA, the CDR3 is TGTGCCATCAGTGAAGGGACTGAAGCTTTCTTT. Translation gives CAISEGTEAFF.

This clone is a singleton in its sample. The chain has TRBV6-5 and TRBJ2-7; no clear D. The V and J ends lost 7 bases and 0 bases respectively, with 4 bases between them. Germline V gene sequence: CDR1 MNHEY, CDR2 SVGAGI. The CDR3 extends over 11 amino acids. CDR3 residues: CASKSSYEQYF. CDR3 coding DNA: TGTGCCAGCAAGAGCTCCTACGAGCAGTACTTC.

This clone was observed a few times. The chain combines TRBV10-2 with TRBJ1-4; 9 bases map to TRBD1. The CDR3 spans 18 residues. V lost 8 bases and J lost 7; bases outside the gene matches: 20. The germline CDR1 and CDR2 sequences are WSHSY and SAAADI. DNA of the CDR3: TGCGCCAGCGGGGGATTGAGACAGGGGGAGGTTGTAGGTGAAAAACTGTTTTTT. This codes for CASGGLRQGEVVGEKLFF.

CDR3 sequence (DNA): TGTGCCAGCAGTTACTCCCCGTCGGATGAAAAACTGTTTTTT. Translated, it gives CASSYSPSDEKLFF. The chain has TRBV6-5 and TRBJ1-4; no definite D call. Germline V gene data show CDR1 as MNHEY and CDR2 as SVGAGI. Deletions cut 0 bases from V and 6 bases from J, with 8 bases between. This CDR3 contains 14 residues.

The V gene is TRBV9, the J gene TRBJ2-7; tentatively, D is TRBD1 (6 bases). The germline gives CDR1 SGDLS, CDR2 YYNGEE. The CDR3 length is 16 residues. The germline V and J ends were trimmed by 7 bases and 0 bases, with 20 bases remaining between them. The DNA for the CDR3 is TGTGCCAGCGTGTATAGCCGGGGACACTTCTCCTACGAGCAGTACTTC. It specifies CASVYSRGHFSYEQYF.

The table lists this clone with a count of one. CDR3 in amino acids: CASSQGGIGNQPQHF. CDR3 DNA: TGTGCCAGCAGTCAAGGCGGGATAGGCAATCAGCCCCAGCATTTT. The chain joins TRBV7-2 to TRBJ1-5, with D unclear. The CDR3 totals 15 residues. The V end was cut by 6 bases, the J end by 2 bases, with 14 bases between. Germline V gives CDR1 SGHTA, CDR2 FQGNSA.

This clone appeared a single time. This rearrangement joins TRBV19 to TRBJ2-2, with D hard to call. The CDR3 spans 16 residues. In germline, CDR1 is LNHDA, CDR2 SQIVND (reference sequence). V lost 7 bases and J 1 base, leaving 16 bases between the germline ends. The DNA of the CDR3 is TGTGCCAGTACCCCTGCGGTAAATCGGAACACCGGGGAGCTGTTTTTT. Amino acid sequence: CASTPAVNRNTGELFF.

This chain connects TRBV28 to TRBJ1-1, with D perhaps TRBD1 (6 bases). Germline V gives CDR1 MDHEN, CDR2 SYDVKM. Deletions cut 11 bases from V and 6 bases from J, with 22 bases between. The CDR3 consists of 14 residues. The CDR3 DNA follows: TGTGCCCTCCGGGTAGGGGGTCGAAATTCTGAAGCTTTCTTT. This sequence encodes CALRVGGRNSEAFF.

The genes are TRBV19 and TRBJ1-1, with 7 bases lining up with TRBD1. J gave up 2 bases and V 2 bases, and 5 bases lay outside the gene matches. Germline V gene sequence: CDR1 LNHDA, CDR2 SQIVND (reference sequence). The CDR3 consists of 15 residues. CDR3 loop: CASSILGTANTEAFF. CDR3 sequence (DNA): TGTGCCAGTAGTATACTCGGGACAGCCAACACTGAAGCTTTCTTT.

The CDR3 loop reads CASSLAEGPYGYTF. The CDR3 nucleotides read TGTGCCAGCAGCTTAGCGGAGGGCCCCTATGGCTACACCTTC. The gene calls are TRBV11-3 and TRBJ1-2; unclear D gene. V dropped 1 base and J dropped 4 bases, with 10 bases sitting between them. CDR3 length: 14 amino acids. CDR1 is SGHNT, CDR2 YENEEA, per germline.

The chain couples TRBV3-1 (or the pseudogene TRBV3-2) to TRBJ1-5; 7 positions match TRBD1. The CDR3 runs 14 residues. Germline V gene data show CDR1 as LGHDT and CDR2 as YNNKEL (reference sequence). The junction had 6 bases not matched to a gene; V was cut back by 4 bases and J by 6 bases. The CDR3 region is CASSLTGEGQPQHF. In DNA form, the CDR3 reads TGTGCCAGCAGCCTTACAGGGGAAGGTCAGCCCCAGCATTTT.

The chain recombines TRBV6-5 with TRBJ2-7, with D possibly being TRBD1 (6 bases). In germline, CDR1 is MNHEY, CDR2 SVGAGI. V was pared by 6 bases and J by 2 bases, with 17 bases between. The CDR3 totals 15 residues. The chain's CDR3 is CASSLKTGAPYEQYF. CDR3 coding DNA: TGTGCCAGCAGCCTAAAGACAGGCGCCCCCTACGAGCAGTACTTC.

In its sample, this clone was seen once. The chain couples TRBV6-2 or TRBV6-3 to TRBJ1-1; D may be TRBD1 (6 bases). The germline CDR1 and CDR2 sequences are MNHEY and SVGEGT. The CDR3 spans 14 residues. V lost 3 bases and J 1 base, leaving 9 bases between the germline ends. CDR3 residues: CASSYKQGNTEAFF. DNA for the CDR3: TGTGCCAGCAGTTATAAACAGGGGAACACTGAAGCTTTCTTT.

The gene calls are TRBV12-5 and TRBJ1-2; no definite D call. Trimming pared 2 bases from V and 1 base from J, leaving 8 bases between. This CDR3 has 14 residues. Germline V lookup: CDR1 LGHNT, CDR2 FRNRAP. DNA of the CDR3: TGTGCTAGTGGTTTGTCCGGGATTAACTATGGCTACACCTTC. This encodes CASGLSGINYGYTF.

CDR3 coding DNA: TGTGCCAGCAGTGCTACAGGGAACCCCTATCAGCCCCAGCATTTT. Translated, it gives CASSATGNPYQPQHF. V and J are TRBV27 and TRBJ1-5, with D perhaps TRBD1 (6 bases). Trimming left V 5 bases short and J 5 bases short, with 16 bases between. Germline assignment: CDR1 MNHEY and CDR2 SMNVEV (reference sequence). This CDR3 contains 15 residues.

The J gene is TRBJ2-7, the V gene TRBV7-9, with TRBD1 identical over 8 bases. Losses at the gene ends were 4 bases for V and 0 bases for J; bases not matched to a gene: 5. CDR1 and CDR2 from the germline V gene are SEHNR and FQNEAQ (reference sequence). The length of the CDR3 is 15 residues. The CDR3 region is CASSSGQDYSYEQYF. In DNA, the CDR3 is TGTGCCAGCAGCTCGGGACAGGACTACTCCTACGAGCAGTACTTC. The full variable domain, with the rest looked up from reference TRBV7-9 and TRBJ2-7, is DTGVSQNPRHKITKRGQNVTFRCDPISEHNRLYWYRQTLGQGPEFLTYFQNEAQLEKSRLLSDRFSAERPKGSFSTLEIQRTEQGDSAMYLCASSSGQDYSYEQYFGPGTRLTVT.

This chain uses TRBV28 with TRBJ1-2, with 8 bases that match TRBD1. The CDR3 is made up of 14 amino acids. CDR1 MDHEN and CDR2 SYDVKM come from the germline V gene. Trimming removed 2 bases from V and 8 bases from J; junction bases left unmatched: 7. This CDR3 is CASSLVQGAWGYTF. DNA for the CDR3: TGTGCCAGCAGTTTAGTTCAGGGGGCGTGGGGCTACACCTTC.

The sample holds a few counts of this clone. V is TRBV6-4 and J is TRBJ1-1; D gene uncertain. Between the trimmed V and J ends, which lost 2 bases and 3 bases, there was a span of 7 bases. Germline V gene sequence: CDR1 MRHNA, CDR2 SNTAGT. There are 13 residues in the CDR3. In DNA form, the CDR3 reads TGTGCCAGCAGTGACCGCGAGCACACTGAAGCTTTCTTT. Translated, it gives CASSDREHTEAFF.